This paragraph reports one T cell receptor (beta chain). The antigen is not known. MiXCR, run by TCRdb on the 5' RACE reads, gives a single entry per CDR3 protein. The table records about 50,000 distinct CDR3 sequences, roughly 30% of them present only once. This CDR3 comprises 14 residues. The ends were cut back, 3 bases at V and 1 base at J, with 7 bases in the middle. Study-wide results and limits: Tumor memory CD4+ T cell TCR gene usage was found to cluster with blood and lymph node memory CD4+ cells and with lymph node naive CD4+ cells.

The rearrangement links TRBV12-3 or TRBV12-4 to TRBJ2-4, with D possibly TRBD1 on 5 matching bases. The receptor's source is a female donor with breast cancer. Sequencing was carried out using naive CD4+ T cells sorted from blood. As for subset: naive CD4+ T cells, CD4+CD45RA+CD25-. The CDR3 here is CASSFSGAKNIQYF. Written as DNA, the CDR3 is TGTGCCAGCAGTTTTTCAGGGGCCAAAAACATTCAGTACTTC.